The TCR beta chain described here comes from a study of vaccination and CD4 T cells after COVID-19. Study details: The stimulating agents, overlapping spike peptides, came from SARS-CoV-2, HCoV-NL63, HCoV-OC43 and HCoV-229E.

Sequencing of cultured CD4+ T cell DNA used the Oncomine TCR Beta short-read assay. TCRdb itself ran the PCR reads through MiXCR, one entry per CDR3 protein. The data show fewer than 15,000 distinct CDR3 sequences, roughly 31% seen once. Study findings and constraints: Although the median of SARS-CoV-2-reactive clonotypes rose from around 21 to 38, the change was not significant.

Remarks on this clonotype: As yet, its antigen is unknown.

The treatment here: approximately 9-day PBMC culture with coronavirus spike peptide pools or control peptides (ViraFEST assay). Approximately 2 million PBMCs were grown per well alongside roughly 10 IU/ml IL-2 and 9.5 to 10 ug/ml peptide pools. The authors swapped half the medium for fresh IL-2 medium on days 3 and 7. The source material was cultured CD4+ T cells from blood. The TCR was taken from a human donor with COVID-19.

The CDR3 here is CASSLVGKGSGANVLTF. CDR3 bases: TGTGCCAGCAGCTTGGTCGGAAAGGGCTCTGGGGCCAACGTCCTGACTTTC. The rearrangement links TRBV5-8 to TRBJ2-6; no clear D gene. V shed 0 bases and J shed 0 bases, with 10 bases lying between them. The length of the CDR3 is 17 residues. Germline V lookup: CDR1 SGHTS, CDR2 YDEGEE.